The sequence of this T cell receptor (beta chain) was determined in a study of OX40 agonist ivuxolimab in advanced cancers. The study's findings and limits: CD8+ T cells averaged more expanded clones than CD4+. Some nonresponders also had low normalized T-cell clonal expansion.

Sequencing was performed with immunoSEQ multiplex PCR; in TCRdb, only in-frame clones are kept and a portion is missing. The repertoire holds around 80,000 clones, with roughly four fifths as singletons. Germline lookup yields CDR1 SGHAT and CDR2 FQDESV (reference sequence). Between the trimmed V and J ends, which lost 5 bases and 1 base, there was a span of 11 bases. CDR3 length: 14 amino acids. A single count supports this clone. The antigen is not known. Sequencing was performed on CD4+ or CD8+ T cells sorted from blood, taken in a trial of the OX40 agonist ivuxolimab. The V gene is TRBV11-1, the J gene TRBJ1-1, with D unresolved. This TCR derives from an adult with an advanced solid tumor such as melanoma, head and neck, liver or kidney cancer. The CDR3 nucleotides read TGTGCCAGCAGCCCCTTATCTGGGAACACTGAAGCTTTCTTT. It yields the protein CASSPLSGNTEAFF.